This T cell receptor beta chain was observed in a study of beta chain features in type 1 diabetes. Study-wide results and limits: In comparison with healthy donors, patients had naive, central memory and Treg TCRB repertoires that appeared more similar. A pattern of fewer insertions and more deletions at VDJ junctions was seen in type 1 diabetes patients. A moderate, significant TCRB CDR3 shortening appeared in type 1 diabetes across four CD4+ subsets.

This clone was found a few times. Its target is unknown. The sequenced template was cDNA made from the entire isolated RNA. The method was immunoSEQ multiplex PCR; TCRdb's version includes in-frame clones alone and lacks a portion of them. The data contain a few hundred thousand clones, roughly 13% of them singletons. Germline-derived CDR1 and CDR2 are KGHSH and LQKENI. The CDR3 consists of 15 residues. V dropped 0 bases and J dropped 10 bases, with 16 bases sitting between them. There was one heparinised blood draw per donor, averaging about 116 mL. Purities over 95% were achieved in all sorted populations.

The source of this sequence is a young woman with type 1 diabetes. Sequencing was done on a sample of naive CD4+ T cells from blood. The chain has TRBV18 and TRBJ2-1; no reliable D call. This CDR3 is CASSPPSGSLDEQFF. CDR3 DNA: TGTGCCAGCTCACCACCTTCAGGCTCCCTCGACGAGCAGTTCTTC.